The 19 T cell receptor beta chains in this list originate from one sample, sequenced in a study of blood T cell repertoires in COVID-19. The table came from immunoSEQ multiplex PCR; TCRdb's copy has only in-frame clones and leaves some out. In the table there are 150,000 to 200,000 clones, 80% to 90% of which are singletons. The specimen was peripheral blood. Source of these receptors: a man aged 30-40 years with active or convalescent COVID-19.

The chain is built from TRBV6-2 or TRBV6-3 and TRBJ1-1; 7 positions match TRBD1. The CDR3 covers 14 residues. V trimming: 2 bases; J trimming: 3 bases; junction bases outside the gene matches: 3. Germline values: CDR1 MNHEY, CDR2 SVGEGT. The CDR3 DNA is TGTGCCAGCAGTTACAGACAGGGCGACACTGAAGCTTTCTTT. It specifies CASSYRQGDTEAFF.

This chain connects TRBV7-8 to TRBJ1-6; D might be TRBD1 (5 bases). V dropped 3 bases and J dropped 7 bases, with 7 bases sitting between them. CDR3 length equals 13 residues. The germline CDR1 and CDR2 sequences are SGHVS and FQNEAQ. The CDR3 here is CASSFGGNSPLHF. The CDR3 DNA reads TGTGCCAGCAGCTTCGGGGGGAATTCACCCCTCCACTTT.

V gene TRBV6-5 combines with J gene TRBJ2-2; D is unclear. V shed 6 bases and J shed 5 bases, with 10 bases lying between them. CDR1 and CDR2 from the germline V gene are MNHEY and SVGAGI. CDR3 length equals 13 residues. CDR3 nucleotides: TGTGCCAGCAGAGACTGGCGGACCGGGGAGCTGTTTTTT. Translated, it gives CASRDWRTGELFF.

The chain carries TRBV10-1 and TRBJ2-7; D is perhaps TRBD1 (6 bases). Trimming left V 6 bases short and J 1 base short, with 16 bases between. Germline CDR1 WNHNN, CDR2 SYGVQD (reference sequence). This CDR3 has 15 residues. The CDR3 sequence is CASSGYRDRSYEQYF. The CDR3 nucleotides are TGCGCCAGCAGCGGGTACAGGGATAGGTCCTACGAGCAGTACTTC.

This chain links TRBV7-9 with TRBJ1-1; D is perhaps TRBD1 (6 bases). Germline lookup yields CDR1 SEHNR and CDR2 FQNEAQ (reference sequence). The V and J ends lost 5 bases and 4 bases respectively, with 17 bases between them. The CDR3 has 15 residues. DNA of the CDR3: TGTGCCAGCAGCACGCCGCAGGGGCTGGGCACTGAAGCTTTCTTT. It translates to CASSTPQGLGTEAFF.

The J gene is TRBJ2-1, the V gene TRBV7-8, with 12 bases aligning to TRBD2. This CDR3 comprises 15 residues. Per germline, CDR1 SGHVS and CDR2 FQNEAQ. V shed 5 bases and J 6 bases; nucleotides not matched to a gene: 5. The CDR3 nucleotides are TGTGCCAGCAGCGGTGGACTAGCGGGGAGCAATGAGCAGTTCTTC. Translation: CASSGGLAGSNEQFF.

The rearrangement links TRBV6-5 to TRBJ1-2, with D tentatively TRBD1 (6 bases). The V gene's germline CDR1 is MNHEY and CDR2 SVGAGI. V shed 2 bases and J shed 1 base, with 8 bases lying between them. The CDR3 has 14 residues. CDR3 protein: CASSYDRNNYGYTF. The DNA for the CDR3 is TGTGCCAGCAGTTACGACAGGAATAACTATGGCTACACCTTC.

The genes are TRBV21-1 and TRBJ2-7; no check of the table's D call, TRBD2, against the DNA was made. TRBV21-1 is recorded as a pseudogene. The CDR3 consists of 15 residues. The CDR3, as DNA: TGTGCCAGCAGCAAAGTTCTTAGCGGAGCCTACGAGCAGTACTTC. This translates into CASSKVLSGAYEQYF.

The V call is TRBV5-1, the J call TRBJ2-7; D unresolved. Germline CDR1 reads SGHRS; CDR2 reads YFSETQ. Trimming took 3 bases from V and 4 from J, leaving 8 bases between them. The CDR3 is 12 amino acids. The CDR3 here is CASSSEVYEQYF. CDR3 bases: TGCGCCAGCAGCTCAGAGGTTTACGAGCAGTACTTC.

V is TRBV30 and J is TRBJ1-6, with 8 bases identical to TRBD1. This CDR3 is built from 15 residues. The germline V gene has CDR1 GTSNPN and CDR2 SVGIG (reference sequence). The J segment lost 8 bases and the V segment lost 0 bases, leaving 6 bases of the junction unmatched. The CDR3 loop reads CAWSVLTGGDSPLHF. CDR3 DNA: TGTGCCTGGAGTGTTTTAACAGGGGGAGATTCACCCCTCCACTTT.

The V and J genes are TRBV10-3 and TRBJ1-4; D uncertain. The CDR3 has 16 amino acids. Trimming removed 2 bases at V and 2 bases at J, with 12 bases between. From germline, CDR1 is ENHRY and CDR2 SYGVKD. The CDR3 here is CAISEPWEGTNEKLFF. The CDR3 nucleotides are TGTGCCATCAGTGAGCCCTGGGAGGGCACTAATGAAAAACTGTTTTTT.

The chain has TRBV6-5 and TRBJ1-5, with D uncertain. Germline V gives CDR1 MNHEY, CDR2 SVGAGI. This CDR3 is 14 amino acids long. V lost 2 bases to trimming and J lost 6 bases, with 11 bases between them. CDR3 coding DNA: TGTGCCAGCAGTTACGAAGGAGGGAGTCAGCCCCAGCATTTT. Its translation: CASSYEGGSQPQHF.

This chain uses TRBV19 with TRBJ2-7; 8 nucleotides line up with TRBD2. J was trimmed by 0 bases and V by 5 bases; bases with no gene match: 6. The CDR3 has 15 residues. Germline V gene lookup returns CDR1 LNHDA and CDR2 SQIVND (reference sequence). The CDR3 DNA sequence: TGTGCCAGTAGTCCTCGGGAGGGAAACTCCTACGAGCAGTACTTC. Translated: CASSPREGNSYEQYF. Full variable domain (rest looked up from reference TRBV19 and TRBJ2-7): DGGITQSPKYLFRKEGQNVTLSCEQNLNHDAMYWYRQDPGQGLRLIYYSQIVNDFQKGDIAEGYSVSREKKESFPLTVTSAQKNPTAFYLCASSPREGNSYEQYFGPGTRLTVT.

This rearrangement joins TRBV19 to TRBJ2-7, with TRBD2 matching 8 bases. Losses at the gene ends were 6 bases for V and 4 bases for J; bases not matched to a gene: 8. Germline V gives CDR1 LNHDA, CDR2 SQIVND (reference sequence). The CDR3 sequence is 14 residues long. CDR3 sequence: CASRSSSGSYEQYF. The CDR3 DNA reads TGTGCCAGTAGAAGCTCTAGCGGGTCTTACGAGCAGTACTTC.

In its sample, this clone was seen once. V is TRBV30 and J is TRBJ2-5, with TRBD1 matching 9 bases. The CDR3 consists of 15 residues. CDR1 is GTSNPN, CDR2 SVGIG, per germline (reference sequence). J lost 3 bases, V lost 4 bases, and 9 bases had no gene match. For the CDR3, the DNA is TGTGCCTGGAATAAGTGGGACAGGGCAAAAGAGACCCAGTACTTC. Its protein is CAWNKWDRAKETQYF.

Concerning this clone itself: The germline gene is not matched at one end of the junction; a read error may be the cause. The chain couples TRBV30 to TRBJ1-1; weak D call: TRBD1 (5 bases). The CDR3 has 15 amino acids. CDR1 and CDR2 (germline): GTSNPN, SVGIG (reference sequence). The CDR3 here is CAWRGGRASNTGAFF. The DNA of the CDR3 is TGTGCCTGGAGGGGCGGCAGGGCGAGTAATACTGGAGCTTTCTTT.

The chain recombines TRBV18 with TRBJ2-3, with D tentatively TRBD2 (6 bases). Looked up from germline, CDR1 is KGHSH and CDR2 is LQKENI. Trimming removed 2 bases from V and 4 bases from J, with 10 bases in between. This CDR3 is 14 amino acids long. The CDR3 nucleotides are TGTGCCAGCTCACCAACGGGGGACGCAGATACGCAGTATTTT. This encodes CASSPTGDADTQYF.

V usage is TRBV12-3 or TRBV12-4 and J usage is TRBJ2-1; possible D gene TRBD2, 5 bases. The CDR3 spans 13 residues. V gave up 6 bases and J gave up 7 bases, with 13 bases separating them. This CDR3 reads CASRQSEGNEQFF. The DNA of the CDR3 is TGTGCCAGCAGACAAAGCGAGGGTAATGAGCAGTTCTTC.

This clone was seen once. CDR3 sequence reads: CAWRRDTGPQHF. The CDR3, as DNA: TGTGCCTGGCGCAGGGACACGGGGCCCCAGCATTTT. The V call is TRBV30, the J call TRBJ1-5, with D possibly matching TRBD1 (6 bases). Germline CDR1 and CDR2: GTSNPN and SVGIG (reference sequence). The CDR3 spans 12 residues. V was clipped by 5 bases and J by 9 bases, with 14 bases between them.